This TCR beta chain was sequenced in a study of blood T cells in healthy people across ages. Primed by a sample-barcoded 5' primer and a J-beta primer mix, a second PCR proceeded for 7 to 11 cycles. One entry per CDR3 protein, called by TCRdb with MiXCR from the 5' RACE reads. The sample has about 900,000 distinct CDR3 sequences; around 49% are singletons. Per germline, CDR1 DFQATT and CDR2 SNEGSKA (reference sequence). Trimming took off 4 bases at V and 5 bases at J, with 7 bases between the two ends. The CDR3 has 11 amino acids. This TCR was sampled from a man under 40 in good health. The rearrangement joins TRBV20-1 to TRBJ2-3, with D uncertain. The specimen sequenced was blood. As DNA, the CDR3 is TGCAGTGCTACCCGTTTAGATACGCAGTATTTT. The encoded protein is CSATRLDTQYF.